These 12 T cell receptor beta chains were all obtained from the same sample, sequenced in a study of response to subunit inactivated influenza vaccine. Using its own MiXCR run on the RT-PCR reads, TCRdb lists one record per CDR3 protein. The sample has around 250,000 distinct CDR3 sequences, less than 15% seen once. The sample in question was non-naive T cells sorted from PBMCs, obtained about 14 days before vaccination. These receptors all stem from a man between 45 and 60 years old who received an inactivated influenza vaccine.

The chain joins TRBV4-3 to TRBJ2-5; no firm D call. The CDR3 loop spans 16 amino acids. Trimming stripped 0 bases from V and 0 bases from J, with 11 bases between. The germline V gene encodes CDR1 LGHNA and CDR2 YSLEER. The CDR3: CASSQDTGVYQETQYF. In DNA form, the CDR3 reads TGCGCCAGCAGCCAAGATACTGGGGTGTACCAAGAGACCCAGTACTTC.

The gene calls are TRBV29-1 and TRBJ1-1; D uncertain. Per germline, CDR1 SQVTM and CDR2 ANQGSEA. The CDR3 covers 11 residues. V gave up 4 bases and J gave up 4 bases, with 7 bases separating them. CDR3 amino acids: CSVGKGTEAFF. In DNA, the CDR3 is TGCAGCGTTGGGAAGGGCACTGAAGCTTTCTTT.

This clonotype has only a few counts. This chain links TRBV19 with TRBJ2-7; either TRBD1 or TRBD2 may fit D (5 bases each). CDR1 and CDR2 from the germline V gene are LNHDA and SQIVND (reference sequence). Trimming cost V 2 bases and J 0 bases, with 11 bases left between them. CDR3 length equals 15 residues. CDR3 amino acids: CASSISGRISYEQYF. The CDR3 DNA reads TGTGCCAGTAGTATATCGGGACGGATCTCCTACGAGCAGTACTTC.

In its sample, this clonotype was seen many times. CDR3 coding DNA: TGCAGTGCTAGAGAACTAGGAGATCGTGAGCAGTTCTTC. Protein: CSARELGDREQFF. The chain has TRBV20-1 and TRBJ2-1, with D possibly matching TRBD2 (5 bases). The V end lost 0 bases, the J end lost 9 bases, and 12 bases lay between the germline ends. This CDR3 has 13 residues. The germline V gene encodes CDR1 DFQATT and CDR2 SNEGSKA (reference sequence).

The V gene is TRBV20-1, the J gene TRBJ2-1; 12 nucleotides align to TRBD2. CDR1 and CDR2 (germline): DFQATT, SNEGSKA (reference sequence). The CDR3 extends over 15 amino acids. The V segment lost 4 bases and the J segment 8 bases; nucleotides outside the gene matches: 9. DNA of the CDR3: TGCAGTGCTAACGACCTAGCGGGGGGGCCCCATGAGCAGTTCTTC. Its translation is CSANDLAGGPHEQFF.

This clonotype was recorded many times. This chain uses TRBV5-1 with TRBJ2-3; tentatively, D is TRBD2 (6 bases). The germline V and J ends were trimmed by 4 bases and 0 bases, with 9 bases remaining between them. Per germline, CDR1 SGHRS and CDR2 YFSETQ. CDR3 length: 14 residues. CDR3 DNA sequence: TGCGCCAGCAGCATTAGCGGAAGCACAGATACGCAGTATTTT. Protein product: CASSISGSTDTQYF.

CDR3: CSADRNQRGELFF. CDR3 bases: TGCAGTGCTGATCGGAATCAAAGGGGGGAGCTGTTTTTT. The chain couples TRBV20-1 to TRBJ2-2; no reliable D call. Looked up from germline, CDR1 is DFQATT and CDR2 is SNEGSKA (reference sequence). V was shortened by 5 bases and J by 8 bases, with 15 bases between the two germline ends. There are 13 residues in the CDR3.

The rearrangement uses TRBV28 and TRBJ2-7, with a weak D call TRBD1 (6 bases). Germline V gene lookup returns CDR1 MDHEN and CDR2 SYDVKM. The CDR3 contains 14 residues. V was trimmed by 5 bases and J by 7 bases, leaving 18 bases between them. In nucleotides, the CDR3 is TGTGCCAGCAGTCCAGGGGTCCCGGCGAGGGAGCAGTACTTC. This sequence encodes CASSPGVPAREQYF.

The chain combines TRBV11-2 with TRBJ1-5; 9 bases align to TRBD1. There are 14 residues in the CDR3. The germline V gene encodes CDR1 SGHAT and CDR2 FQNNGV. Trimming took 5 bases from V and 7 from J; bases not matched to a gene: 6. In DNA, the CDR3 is TGTGCCAGCAGCCGGACAGGGGTTGGGCAGCCCCAGCATTTT. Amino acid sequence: CASSRTGVGQPQHF.

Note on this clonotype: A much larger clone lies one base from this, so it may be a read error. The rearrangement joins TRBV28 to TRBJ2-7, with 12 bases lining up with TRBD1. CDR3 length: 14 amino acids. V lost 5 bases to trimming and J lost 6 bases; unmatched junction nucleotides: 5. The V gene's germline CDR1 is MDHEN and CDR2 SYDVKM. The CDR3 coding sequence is TGTGCCAGCAGTATAGGGACAGGGGGCTGCGAGCAGTACTTC. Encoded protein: CASSIGTGGCEQYF.

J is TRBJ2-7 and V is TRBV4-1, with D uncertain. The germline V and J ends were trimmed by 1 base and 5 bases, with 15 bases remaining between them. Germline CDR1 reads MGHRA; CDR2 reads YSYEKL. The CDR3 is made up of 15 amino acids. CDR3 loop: CASSQGPGRRNEQYF. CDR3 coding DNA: TGCGCCAGCAGCCAAGGCCCAGGTCGGCGGAACGAGCAGTACTTC.

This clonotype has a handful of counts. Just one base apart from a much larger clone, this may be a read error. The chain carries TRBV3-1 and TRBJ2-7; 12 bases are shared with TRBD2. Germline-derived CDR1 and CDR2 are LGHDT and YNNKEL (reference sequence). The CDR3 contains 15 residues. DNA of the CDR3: TGTACCAGCAGGACCGCTAGCGGGGGGGCTCGCGAGCAGTACTTC. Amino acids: CTSRTASGGAREQYF.